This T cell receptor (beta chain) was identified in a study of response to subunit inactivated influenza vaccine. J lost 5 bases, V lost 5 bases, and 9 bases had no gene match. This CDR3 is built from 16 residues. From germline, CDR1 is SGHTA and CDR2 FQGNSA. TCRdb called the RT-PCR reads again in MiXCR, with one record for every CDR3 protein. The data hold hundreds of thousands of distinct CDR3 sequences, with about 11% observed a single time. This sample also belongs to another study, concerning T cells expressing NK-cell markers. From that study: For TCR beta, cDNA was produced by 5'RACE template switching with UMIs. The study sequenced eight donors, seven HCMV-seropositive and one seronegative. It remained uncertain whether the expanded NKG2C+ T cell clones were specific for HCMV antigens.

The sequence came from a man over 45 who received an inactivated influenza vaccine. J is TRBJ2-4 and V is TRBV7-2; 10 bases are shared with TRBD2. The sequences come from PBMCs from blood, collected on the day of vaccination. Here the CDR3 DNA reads TGTGCCAGCAGCATACTTAGCGGGAGGCGGGAAAACATTCAGTACTTC. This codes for CASSILSGRRENIQYF. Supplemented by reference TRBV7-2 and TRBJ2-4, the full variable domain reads GAGVSQSPSNKVTEKGKDVELRCDPISGHTALYWYRQSLGQGLEFLIYFQGNSAPDKSGLPSDRFSAERTGGSVSTLTIQRTQQEDSAVYLCASSILSGRRENIQYFGAGTRLSVL.